A single TCR beta chain is shown here with its context. Its antigen remains unidentified. These data originate in a study of post-analysis software for immune sequencing data. Across the whole study: Disease trajectories encompassed relapsing-remitting, secondary progressive and progressive-relapsing multiple sclerosis.

Whole-study results and caveats: Patients carried a handful of TRBV segments more frequently than controls did, and TRBV5-6, TRBV5-1 and TRBV20-1 were among them. Relative to controls, patients with multiple sclerosis showed significantly lower normalized Chao1 diversity.

Every TCR beta cDNA library bore unique molecular identifiers. Input amounts of about 0.95 to 11 million T cells were used. These gave roughly 500,000 cDNA molecules, so each molecule approximated one T cell. TCRdb passed the PCR reads through MiXCR, listing each CDR3 protein once. The sample records about 770,000 distinct CDR3 sequences, around 46% being singletons. Germline values: CDR1 DFQATT, CDR2 SNEGSKA (reference sequence). The CDR3 sequence is 14 residues long. Trimming took 0 bases from V and 0 from J, leaving 8 bases between them. The sequenced material came from blood. The chain is built from TRBV20-1 and TRBJ1-1, with D unresolved. The TCR was taken from a girl aged 5-17 years with multiple sclerosis. The CDR3 DNA follows: TGCAGTGCTAGAGATTGGGGTTTGAACACTGAAGCTTTCTTT. The encoded protein is CSARDWGLNTEAFF.